This TCR beta chain is from a study of metastatic and nonmetastatic thyroid tumors. Before thyroid surgery, none of the patients had received any treatment. The CDR3 contains 13 residues. Trimming cost V 3 bases and J 9 bases; bases outside gene matches: 6. In germline, CDR1 is SGHDN, CDR2 FVKESK. TCRdb re-called clones via MiXCR from the PCR reads. The sample has 28,000 or so clones; approximately 16% are singletons. This clone has a count of ten or more. Its antigen is as yet unknown. Study-wide points: Patients with malignant thyroid tumors reportedly had significantly higher TCR beta diversity than those with benign nodules, in blood and tumor.

The TCR comes from a female donor with papillary thyroid cancer or a benign thyroid nodule (not recorded which). Some clones in this sample may be carry-over from other donors' samples. V gene TRBV14 combines with J gene TRBJ2-3; 7 nucleotides align to TRBD2. Material for sequencing was blood. The CDR3 coding sequence is TGTGCCAGCAGCCAGCAGGGAGGGGTAACGCAGTATTTT. It translates to CASSQQGGVTQYF.